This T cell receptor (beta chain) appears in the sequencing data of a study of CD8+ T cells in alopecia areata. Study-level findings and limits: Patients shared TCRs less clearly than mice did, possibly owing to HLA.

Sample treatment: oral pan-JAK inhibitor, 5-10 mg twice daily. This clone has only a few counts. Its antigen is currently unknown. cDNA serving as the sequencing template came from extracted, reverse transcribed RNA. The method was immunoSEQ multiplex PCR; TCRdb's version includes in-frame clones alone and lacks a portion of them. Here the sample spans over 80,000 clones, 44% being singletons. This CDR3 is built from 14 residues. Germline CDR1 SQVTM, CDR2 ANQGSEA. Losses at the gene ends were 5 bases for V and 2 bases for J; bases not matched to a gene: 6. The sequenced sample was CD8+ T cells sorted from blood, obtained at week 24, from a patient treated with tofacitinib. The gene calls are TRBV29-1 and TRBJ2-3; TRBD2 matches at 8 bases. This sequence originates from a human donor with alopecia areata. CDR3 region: CSVSSREVTDTQYF. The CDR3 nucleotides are TGCAGCGTTAGTTCGCGGGAGGTCACAGATACGCAGTATTTT.